A selection of T cell receptor beta chains follows, all from one sample in a study of T cells after yellow fever vaccination. TCRdb itself ran the 5' RACE reads through MiXCR, one entry per CDR3 protein. This table holds 550,000 or so distinct CDR3 sequences, 19% found once. Here the sequenced sample was PBMCs, taken 15 days after the yellow fever booster vaccination. These receptors all come from a man in his thirties or forties who received the YFV17D yellow fever vaccine. The CDR3 runs from the conserved cysteine through the conserved F or W. A D gene is named only where the DNA matches it firmly. Clone size is given for some rows only: seen once, a few or many times, or a class if the clone is expanded.

TRBJ2-1 TRBV5-4 NA TRBD2 CASTKGGSNEQFF TGTGCCAGTACTAAAGGCGGGAGCAATGAGCAGTTCTTC
TRBJ2-1 TRBV6-5 few TRBD2 CASTAGGPPDNEQFF TGTGCCAGCACAGCGGGAGGGCCCCCTGACAATGAGCAGTTCTTC
TRBJ2-1 TRBV11-2 NA NA CASSLARVGKREQFF TGTGCCAGCAGCCTTGCCAGGGTGGGTAAACGGGAGCAGTTCTTC
TRBJ2-1 TRBV7-9 NA TRBD2 CASSLVFAAGGHNEQFF TGTGCCAGCAGCTTAGTGTTCGCAGCGGGAGGCCACAATGAGCAGTTCTTC
TRBJ2-1 TRBV20-1 NA NA CSMKTGGGGADYNEQFF TGCAGTATGAAAACCGGGGGCGGGGGTGCTGACTACAATGAGCAGTTCTTC
TRBJ2-5 TRBV6-5 NA TRBD1 CASSYRRTGEGQETQYF TGTGCCAGCAGTTACCGGAGGACAGGGGAGGGCCAAGAGACCCAGTACTTC
TRBJ2-5 TRBV9 NA NA CASSVEAGSRTQYF TGTGCCAGCAGCGTAGAAGCCGGAAGCCGGACCCAGTACTTC
TRBJ2-1 TRBV5-1 NA TRBD1 CASSLGGTGGHNEQFF TGCGCCAGCAGCTTGGGCGGGACAGGGGGGCACAATGAGCAGTTCTTC
TRBJ1-1 TRBV11-2 NA NA CASSLGPGRRVGNTEAFF TGTGCCAGCAGCTTAGGTCCGGGTCGGAGGGTGGGGAACACTGAAGCTTTCTTT
TRBJ2-5 TRBV4-2 many NA CASSQDMYVASRQETQYF TGTGCCAGCAGCCAAGATATGTACGTGGCTAGCAGACAAGAGACCCAGTACTTC
TRBJ2-5 TRBV27 NA NA CASSLFRQGYQETQYF TGTGCCAGCAGTTTATTCCGGCAAGGGTACCAAGAGACCCAGTACTTC
TRBJ2-5 TRBV14 NA NA CASSHRGAYQETQYF TGTGCCAGCAGCCATCGAGGCGCGTACCAAGAGACCCAGTACTTC
TRBJ2-7 TRBV11-2 NA NA CASSLDAGGYEQYF TGTGCCAGCAGCTTAGATGCAGGAGGGTACGAGCAGTACTTC